This T cell receptor (beta chain) originates from a study of cytomegalovirus exposure and HLA in healthy donors. The CDR3 is 18 residues long. CDR1 is SQVTM and CDR2 is ANQGSEA in the germline V gene. The J segment lost 7 bases and the V segment lost 0 bases, leaving 14 bases of the junction unmatched. PCR involved 60 Vbeta and 13 Jbeta primers. Sequencing used immunoSEQ multiplex PCR; TCRdb keeps in-frame clones, though not all of them. The profile shows 90,000 or so clones, roughly 82% of them singletons. Overall study findings and caveats: For TCR beta chains, V- and J-gene trimming was later linked to a missense DCLRE1C variant.

Worth noting for this clone: Its antigen is unknown.

The specimen was PBMCs. This TCR was recovered from a man younger than 45 in good health and CMV-seropositive. This chain connects TRBV29-1 to TRBJ2-4; 11 bases line up with TRBD2. CDR3 protein: CSVEDPETSGSLGNIQYF. CDR3 in DNA: TGCAGCGTTGAAGATCCGGAAACTAGCGGGAGTCTTGGGAACATTCAGTACTTC.